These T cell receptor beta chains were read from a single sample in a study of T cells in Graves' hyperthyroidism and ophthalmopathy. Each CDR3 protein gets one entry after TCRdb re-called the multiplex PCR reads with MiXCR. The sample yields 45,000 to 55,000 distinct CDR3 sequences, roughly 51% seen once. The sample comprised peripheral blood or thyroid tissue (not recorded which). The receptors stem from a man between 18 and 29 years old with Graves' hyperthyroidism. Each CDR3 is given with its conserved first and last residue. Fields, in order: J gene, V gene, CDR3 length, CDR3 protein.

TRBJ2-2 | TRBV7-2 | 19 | CASSQVENLRTENTGELFF
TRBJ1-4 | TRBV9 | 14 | CASSPGTGFEKLFF
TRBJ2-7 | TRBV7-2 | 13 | CASSLGLAHERYF
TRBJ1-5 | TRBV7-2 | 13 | CASSRQVNQPQHF
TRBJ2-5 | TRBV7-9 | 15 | CASSSPGQEGKTQYF
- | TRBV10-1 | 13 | CASSDNRGYEQYF
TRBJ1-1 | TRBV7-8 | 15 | CASSQATGPATEAFF
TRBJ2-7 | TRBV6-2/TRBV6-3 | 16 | CASRDRDRAFTYEQYF
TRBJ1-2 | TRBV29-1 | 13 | CSVEGAGYYGYTF
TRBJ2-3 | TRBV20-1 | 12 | CSAKGGGDTQYF
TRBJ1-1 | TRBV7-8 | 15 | CASSLDAGINTEAFF
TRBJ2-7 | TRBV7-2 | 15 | CASSRTSGQAYEQYF
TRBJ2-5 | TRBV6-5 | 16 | CASTGTSGRGQETQYF
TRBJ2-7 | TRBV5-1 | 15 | CASSFRGQGRYEQYF
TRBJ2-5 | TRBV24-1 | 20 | CATSDLGHAGSAGEQETQYF
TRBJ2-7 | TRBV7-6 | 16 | CASSPGQGWSSYEQYF
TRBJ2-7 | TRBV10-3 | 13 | CAIREDTSYEQYF
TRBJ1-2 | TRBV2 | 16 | CARDGQEAHKNYGYTF
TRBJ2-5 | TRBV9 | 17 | CASSVSPSGLALGSQYF
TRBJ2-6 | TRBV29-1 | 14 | CSAAQGTGANVLTF
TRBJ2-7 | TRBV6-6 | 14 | CASSYPGGSYEQYF
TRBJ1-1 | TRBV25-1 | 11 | CASSPNTEAFF
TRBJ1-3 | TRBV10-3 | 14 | CAITQYSSGNTIYF
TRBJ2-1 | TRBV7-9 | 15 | CASSPPGHGGNQQFF
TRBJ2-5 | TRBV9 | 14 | CASSVGGVGETQYF
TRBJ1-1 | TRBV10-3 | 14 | CAISGRGMNTEAFF
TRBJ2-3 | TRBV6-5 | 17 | CASSATTNRVGTDTQYF
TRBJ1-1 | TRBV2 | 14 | CASSLEGTITEAFF
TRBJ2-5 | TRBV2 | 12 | CASARAPSSQYF
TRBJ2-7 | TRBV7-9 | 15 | CASSLAQGQGYEQYF
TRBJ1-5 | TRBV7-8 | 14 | CASSFRTGSQPQHF
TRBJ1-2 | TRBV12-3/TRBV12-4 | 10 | CASSLEGYTF
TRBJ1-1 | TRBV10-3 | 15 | CAIRNQGAFSTEAFF
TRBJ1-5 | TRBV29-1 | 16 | CSVVLGGSYSNQPQHF
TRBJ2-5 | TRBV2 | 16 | CASSNEGVSPYQPQYF
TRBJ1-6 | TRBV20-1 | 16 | CSAHSTQSSYNSPLHF
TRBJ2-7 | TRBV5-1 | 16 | CASRTPGQGGDYEQYF
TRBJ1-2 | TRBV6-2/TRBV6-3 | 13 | CASSTGQVYGYTF
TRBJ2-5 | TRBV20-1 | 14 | CSARLGENYQPQYF
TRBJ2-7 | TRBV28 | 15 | CASRLASNTGYEQYF
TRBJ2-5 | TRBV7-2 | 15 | CASSVGARESETQYF
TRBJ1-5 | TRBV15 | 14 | CATSREGGNQPQHF
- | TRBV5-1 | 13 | CASSHGADTEAFF
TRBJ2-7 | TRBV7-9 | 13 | CASSFDSTYEQYF
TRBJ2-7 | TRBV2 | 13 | CASTGATSYEQYF
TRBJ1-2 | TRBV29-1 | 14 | CSVAPGTSNYGYTF
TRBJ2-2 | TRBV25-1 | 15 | CASSEGVSYTGELFF
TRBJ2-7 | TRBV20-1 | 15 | CSASSVGSVSYEQYF
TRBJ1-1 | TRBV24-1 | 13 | CATSDWTGGSTFF
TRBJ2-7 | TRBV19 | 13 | CASSPGQSYEQYF